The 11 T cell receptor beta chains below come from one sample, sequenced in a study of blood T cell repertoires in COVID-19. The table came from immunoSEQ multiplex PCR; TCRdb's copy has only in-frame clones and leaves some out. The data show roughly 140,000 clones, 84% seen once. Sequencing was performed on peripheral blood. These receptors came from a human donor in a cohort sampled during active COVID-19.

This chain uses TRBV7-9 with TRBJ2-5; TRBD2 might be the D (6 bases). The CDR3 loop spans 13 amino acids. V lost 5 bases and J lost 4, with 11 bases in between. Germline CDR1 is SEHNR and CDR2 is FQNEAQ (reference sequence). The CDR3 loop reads CASSRGTGETQYF. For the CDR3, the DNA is TGTGCCAGCAGCCGAGGGACTGGAGAGACCCAGTACTTC.

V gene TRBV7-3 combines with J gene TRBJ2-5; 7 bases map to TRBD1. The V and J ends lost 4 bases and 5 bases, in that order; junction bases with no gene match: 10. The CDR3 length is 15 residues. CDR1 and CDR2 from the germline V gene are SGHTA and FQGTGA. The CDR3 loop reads CASSSQQGLGETQYF. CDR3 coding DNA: TGTGCCAGCAGCTCCCAACAGGGGCTTGGGGAGACCCAGTACTTC. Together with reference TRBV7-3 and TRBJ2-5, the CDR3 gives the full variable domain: GAGVSQTPSNKVTEKGKYVELRCDPISGHTALYWYRQSLGQGPEFLIYFQGTGAADDSGLPNDRFFAVRPEGSVSTLKIQRTERGDSAVYLCASSSQQGLGETQYFGPGTRLLVL.

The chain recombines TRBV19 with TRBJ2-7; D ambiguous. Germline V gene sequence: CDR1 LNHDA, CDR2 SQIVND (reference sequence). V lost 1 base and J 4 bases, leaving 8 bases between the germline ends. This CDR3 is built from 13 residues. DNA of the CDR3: TGTGCCAGTAGTATAGGTTCCAGATACGAGCAGTACTTC. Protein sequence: CASSIGSRYEQYF.

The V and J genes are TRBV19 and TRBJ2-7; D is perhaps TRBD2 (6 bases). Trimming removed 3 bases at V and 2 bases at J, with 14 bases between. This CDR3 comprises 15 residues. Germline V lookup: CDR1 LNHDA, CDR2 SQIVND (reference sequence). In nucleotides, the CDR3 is TGTGCCAGTAGTATCGGCGGGAAGGGGCCCTACGAGCAGTACTTC. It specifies CASSIGGKGPYEQYF.

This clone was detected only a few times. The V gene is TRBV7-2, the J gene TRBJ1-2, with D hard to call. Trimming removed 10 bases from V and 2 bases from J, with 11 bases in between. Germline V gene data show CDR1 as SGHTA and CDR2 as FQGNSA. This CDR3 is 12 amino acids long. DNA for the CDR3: TGTGCCACCACGGGAGAGAACTATGGCTACACCTTC. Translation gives CATTGENYGYTF.

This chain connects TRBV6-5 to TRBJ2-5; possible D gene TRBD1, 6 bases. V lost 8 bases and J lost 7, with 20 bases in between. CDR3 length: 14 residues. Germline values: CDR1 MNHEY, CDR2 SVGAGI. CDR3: CASLGRGSVGTQYF. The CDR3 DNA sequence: TGTGCCAGCCTGGGCAGGGGCAGTGTAGGGACCCAGTACTTC.

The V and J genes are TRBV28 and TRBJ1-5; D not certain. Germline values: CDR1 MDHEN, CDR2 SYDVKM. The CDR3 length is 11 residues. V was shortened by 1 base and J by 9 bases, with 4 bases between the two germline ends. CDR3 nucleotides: TGTGCCAGCAGTTTATCCCGGCCCCAGCATTTT. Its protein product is CASSLSRPQHF.

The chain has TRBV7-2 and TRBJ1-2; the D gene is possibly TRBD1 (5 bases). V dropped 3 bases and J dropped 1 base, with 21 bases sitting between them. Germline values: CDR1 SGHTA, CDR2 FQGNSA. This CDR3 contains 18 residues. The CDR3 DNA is TGTGCCAGCAGCTTCAACCTGAGGCGGGGGGTCGGTAACTATGGCTACACCTTC. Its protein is CASSFNLRRGVGNYGYTF.

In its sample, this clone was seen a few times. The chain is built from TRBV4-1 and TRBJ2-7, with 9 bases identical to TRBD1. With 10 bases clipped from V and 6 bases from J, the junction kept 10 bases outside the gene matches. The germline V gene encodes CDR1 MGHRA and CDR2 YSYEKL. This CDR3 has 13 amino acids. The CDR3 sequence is CATGRDRAAEQYF. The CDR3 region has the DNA TGCGCCACCGGCCGGGACAGGGCGGCCGAGCAGTACTTC.

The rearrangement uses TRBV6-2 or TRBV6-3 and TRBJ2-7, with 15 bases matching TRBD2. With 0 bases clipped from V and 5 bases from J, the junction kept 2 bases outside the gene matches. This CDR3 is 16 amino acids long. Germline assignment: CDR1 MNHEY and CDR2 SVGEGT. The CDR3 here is CASSYSGLAGGDEQYF. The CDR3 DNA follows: TGTGCCAGCAGTTACTCTGGACTAGCGGGGGGGGACGAGCAGTACTTC.

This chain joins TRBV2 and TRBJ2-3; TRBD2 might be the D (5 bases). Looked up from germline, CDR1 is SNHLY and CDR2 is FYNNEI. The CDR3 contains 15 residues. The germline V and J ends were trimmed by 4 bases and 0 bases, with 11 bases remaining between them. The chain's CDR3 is CASSAMGASTDTQYF. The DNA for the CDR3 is TGTGCCAGCAGTGCCATGGGAGCGAGCACAGATACGCAGTATTTT.